What follows is one T cell receptor beta chain and its context. The target antigen is unknown. This specimen comes from a study of human T cells and chemical hapten exposure. Study-level results: Donors, who had alopecia, may show an immune response that differs from healthy people's.

MiXCR was run by TCRdb on the RACE reads, yielding one entry per CDR3 protein. This sample has tens of thousands of distinct CDR3 sequences, with approximately 10% found just once. Time point defined: patch test 2, 6 weeks after DPC sensitization. The sample's treatment: therapeutic diphenylcyclopropenone sensitization with weekly scalp DPC. Someone pulled total RNA out of unfractionated whole blood. The CDR3 spans 13 residues. CDR1 MNHNY and CDR2 SVGAGI come from the germline V gene (reference sequence). The V and J ends lost 7 bases and 2 bases respectively, with 11 bases between them. The receptor was isolated from a man in his forties with alopecia areata. Some clones in this sample may be carry-over from other donors' samples. V usage is TRBV6-6 and J usage is TRBJ1-2; D gene uncertain. Sequencing used whole blood, obtained in connection with sensitization to the hapten diphenylcyclopropenone (DPC). The CDR3 DNA is TGTGCCAGCACCAGAGCCAGAAACTATGGCTACACCTTC. The encoded protein is CASTRARNYGYTF.